The T cell receptor (beta chain) under discussion was sequenced for a study of CD8+ T cells in alopecia areata. On the study more broadly: Once tofacitinib had been taken for 6 to 18 months, 6 months off drug followed. The study's findings and limits: Normal scalp showed lower clonality than lesional scalp, especially alopecia totalis/universalis.

Patients with alopecia areata provided lesional scalp punch biopsies as well as peripheral blood. Notes on this clone: Antigen specificity is unknown.

Following RNA extraction, reverse transcription yielded cDNA that acted as the sequencing template. Measured with immunoSEQ multiplex PCR; TCRdb has only the in-frame clones, and not every one. Of hundreds of thousands of clones detected, about two thirds appear once; the ten largest clones hold more than 0.95%. The material sequenced was CD4+ T cells sorted from blood, taken at week 0. The TCR comes from a human donor with alopecia areata.

The CDR3 sequence is CASSPGQGAYEQYF. The CDR3 DNA reads as TGTGCCAGCAGTCCCGGACAGGGGGCCTACGAGCAGTACTTC. The rearrangement joins TRBV6-6 to TRBJ2-7, with TRBD1 identical over 10 bases. Germline V lookup: CDR1 MNHNY, CDR2 SVGAGI (reference sequence). J lost 2 bases, V lost 5 bases, and 3 bases had no gene match. CDR3 length equals 14 residues.